This T cell receptor (beta chain) was sequenced for a study of cytomegalovirus exposure and HLA in healthy donors. Study in general: When roughly 420 donors were genotyped, roughly four fifths of them were found to fall in the Caucasian-associated ancestry cluster. Notes on the study in general: Most CMV-associated TCR beta chains appeared HLA-restricted in a later analysis.

As for this clone: The target antigen is unknown.

The PCR employed 60 Vbeta primers together with 13 Jbeta primers. Assay used: immunoSEQ multiplex PCR; TCRdb lists only in-frame clones, some missing. The sample has 150,000 to 200,000 clones; 84% are singletons. The CDR3 loop spans 14 amino acids. The germline V gene has CDR1 SGHRS and CDR2 YFSETQ. Trimming took off 3 bases at V and 1 base at J, with 10 bases between the two ends. Material for sequencing was PBMCs. The V and J genes are TRBV5-1 and TRBJ1-2; possible D gene TRBD1, 5 bases. The receptor comes from a man aged 18 to 35 in good health and CMV-seronegative. DNA of the CDR3: TGCGCCAGCAGCTCGGCAGGGATTAACTATGGCTACACCTTC. This encodes CASSSAGINYGYTF.